This T cell receptor (beta chain) is drawn from a study of T cell changes during pregnancy in multiple sclerosis. Sequenced by immunoSEQ multiplex PCR; TCRdb stores in-frame clones only, minus some. Of about 40,000 clones listed, roughly nine tenths are singletons. The ends were cut back, 2 bases at V and 9 bases at J, with 16 bases in the middle. Germline lookup yields CDR1 MNHEY and CDR2 SVGAGI. The CDR3 has 15 residues. Sequences were derived from CD4+ T cells from peripheral blood mononuclear cells, sampled in the first trimester of pregnancy. The chain combines TRBV6-5 with TRBJ1-4; D call uncertain. The sequence was obtained from a female donor with multiple sclerosis, enrolled in a pregnancy study. The chain's CDR3 is CASSYDWGGRKKLFF. The CDR3 bases are TGTGCCAGCAGTTACGATTGGGGAGGTCGGAAAAAACTGTTTTTT.